The clone carrying this TCR beta chain appeared a few times. Its antigen is as yet unknown. The data stem from a study of T-cell memory formation after mild COVID-19. The wider study: The study found TCR clusters largely donor specific.

Study-level points and caveats: Contracting clones localized mainly to CM and EM when CD4+ and mainly to EMRA when CD8+. The pre-infection memory compartment contained some responding clones, suggesting cross-reactive memory joined.

The CDR3 spans 17 residues. V lost 2 bases, J lost 2 bases, and 4 bases stayed unmatched. Constant-segment primers and 5'RACE yielded cDNA libraries for TCR alpha and TCR beta, each carrying sample barcodes and UMIs. TCRdb re-called the 5' RACE reads through MiXCR, storing one row per CDR3 protein. The sample has some 200,000 distinct CDR3 sequences, over 7.5% seen once. This chain connects TRBV12-3 or TRBV12-4 to TRBJ2-5; 14 bases agree with TRBD2. This sequence originates from a man aged 18 to 30 who had mild COVID-19 (a few samples of this study predate the infection). Cell type and time point are not known. Sequencing was carried out using PBMCs or a T cell subset sorted from them (not recorded which). The CDR3 sequence is CASSLPGTSGGQETQYF. CDR3 in DNA: TGTGCCAGCAGTTTACCGGGGACTAGCGGGGGACAAGAGACCCAGTACTTC.